Below, 21 T cell receptor beta chains from the same sample are listed, as sequenced in a study of T cells in Graves' hyperthyroidism and ophthalmopathy. Amplification of TCR beta CDR3 regions used RNA as the template. In the first-round RT-PCR of the TCR CDR3, the HTBI primer set was used. TCRdb itself ran the multiplex PCR reads through MiXCR, one entry per CDR3 protein. In the table there are some 600,000 distinct CDR3 sequences, 14% of which are singletons. Sequenced input: blood. These TCRs come from a young woman with Graves' hyperthyroidism that later progressed to Graves' ophthalmopathy.

This clonotype was detected many times. The rearrangement links TRBV14 to TRBJ1-1, with unresolved D. The V gene lost 0 bases and the J gene lost 3 bases, with 5 bases spanning the gap. Germline V gene data show CDR1 as SGHDN and CDR2 as FVKESK. The CDR3 covers 13 residues. DNA of the CDR3: TGTGCCAGCAGCCAAGAATGGGACACTGAAGCTTTCTTT. As protein: CASSQEWDTEAFF.

Ten or more counts support this clonotype. The chain combines TRBV2 with TRBJ2-6; no definite D call. In germline, CDR1 is SNHLY, CDR2 FYNNEI. Between the trimmed V and J ends, which lost 2 bases and 2 bases, there was a span of 4 bases. This CDR3 has 14 residues. CDR3 nucleotide sequence: TGTGCCAGCAGTGAAAGGGCTGGGGCCAACGTCCTGACTTTC. It yields the protein CASSERAGANVLTF.

The sample holds many counts of this clonotype. The V and J genes are TRBV20-1 and TRBJ2-1, with 15 bases identical to TRBD2. The CDR3 totals 16 residues. CDR1 and CDR2 from the germline V gene are DFQATT and SNEGSKA (reference sequence). V lost 0 bases to trimming and J lost 6 bases; unmatched junction nucleotides: 3. CDR3 in DNA: TGCAGTGCTAGAGATCGGACTAGCGGGAGGGCCAATGAGCAGTTCTTC. Its translation: CSARDRTSGRANEQFF.

V is TRBV30 and J is TRBJ2-5; 7 nucleotides match TRBD1. Germline V gives CDR1 GTSNPN, CDR2 SVGIG (reference sequence). The V segment lost 2 bases and the J segment 1 base; nucleotides outside the gene matches: 7. The CDR3 sequence is 15 residues long. The CDR3 region has the DNA TGTGCCTGGAGTCGGGGAACAGGGGCCCAAGAGACCCAGTACTTC. Amino acid sequence: CAWSRGTGAQETQYF.

There are many counts of this clonotype. The V and J genes are TRBV29-1 and TRBJ2-3; D gene uncertain. CDR3 length equals 10 residues. CDR1 and CDR2 from the germline V gene are SQVTM and ANQGSEA. V was clipped by 4 bases and J by 4 bases, with 3 bases between them. CDR3 coding DNA: TGCAGCGTTGGGGCAGATACGCAGTATTTT. It specifies CSVGADTQYF.

As concerns this clonotype: A much larger clone lies one base from this, so it may be a read error. The V call is TRBV12-3 or TRBV12-4, the J call TRBJ2-3; 8 nucleotides match TRBD2. The CDR3 runs 14 residues. The CDR3 DNA follows: TGTGCCAGCAGTTTCTGGACTAGCACAGGTACGCAGTATTTT. As protein: CASSFWTSTGTQYF.

This clonotype came up a few times. V usage is TRBV3-1 and J usage is TRBJ2-4; D is unclear. Trimming removed 0 bases at V and 4 bases at J, with 10 bases between. The CDR3 covers 15 residues. Germline V gene lookup returns CDR1 LGHDT and CDR2 YNNKEL (reference sequence). This CDR3 is CASSQEWQPKNIQYF. The CDR3, as DNA: TGTGCCAGCAGCCAAGAATGGCAGCCAAAAAACATTCAGTACTTC.

Many counts were recorded for this clonotype. The gene calls are TRBV19 and TRBJ1-2; TRBD1 might be the D (6 bases). The CDR3 is 16 residues long. Germline V CDR1 and CDR2: LNHDA, SQIVND (reference sequence). V gave up 5 bases and J gave up 4 bases, with 20 bases separating them. The CDR3 nucleotides read TGTGCCAGTAGTTCAGACAGGCGGGAAGTTTTCTATGGCTACACCTTC. Its protein product is CASSSDRREVFYGYTF.

This clonotype was detected ten times or more. This rearrangement joins TRBV6-5 to TRBJ1-5; no reliable D call. The CDR3 is 14 residues long. V lost 2 bases and J 7 bases, leaving 12 bases between the germline ends. Germline V gene sequence: CDR1 MNHEY, CDR2 SVGAGI. CDR3 sequence (DNA): TGTGCCAGCAGTTACGGGCAGGTGGGGCAGCCCCAGCATTTT. As protein: CASSYGQVGQPQHF.

The chain couples TRBV24-1 to TRBJ2-7; the D is unclear. This CDR3 spans 13 amino acids. From germline, CDR1 is KGHDR and CDR2 SFDVKD. The V end lost 1 base, the J end lost 1 base, and 4 bases lay between the germline ends. The CDR3 region has the DNA TGTGCCACCAGTGATTTAGGGTCCTACGAGCAGTACTTC. As protein: CATSDLGSYEQYF.

This clonotype has ten or more counts. The rearrangement joins TRBV29-1 to TRBJ1-5; D perhaps matches TRBD1 (6 bases). Trimming stripped 4 bases from V and 5 bases from J, with 9 bases between. Germline V gene lookup returns CDR1 SQVTM and CDR2 ANQGSEA. The CDR3 spans 12 residues. CDR3 protein: CSVAGVDQPQHF. The DNA of the CDR3 is TGCAGCGTTGCAGGGGTTGATCAGCCCCAGCATTTT. Filled out from reference TRBV29-1 and TRBJ1-5, the complete variable domain reads SAVISQKPSRDICQRGTSLTIQCQVDSQVTMMFWYRQQPGQSLTLIATANQGSEATYESGFVIDKFPISRPNLTFSTLTVSNMSPEDSSIYLCSVAGVDQPQHFGDGTRLSIL.

This clonotype came up many times. J is TRBJ2-7 and V is TRBV7-9, with 9 bases matching TRBD1. V lost 4 bases, J lost 3 bases, and 7 bases stayed unmatched. Germline CDR1 and CDR2: SEHNR and FQNEAQ (reference sequence). The CDR3 totals 15 residues. Here the CDR3 DNA reads TGTGCCAGCAGCTCACGACAGGGGGAAAACTACGAGCAGTACTTC. It is translated as CASSSRQGENYEQYF.

The chain is built from TRBV20-1 and TRBJ2-3; 8 nucleotides line up with TRBD1. The junction had 18 bases not matched to a gene; V was cut back by 1 base and J by 0 bases. This CDR3 spans 20 amino acids. Germline V gives CDR1 DFQATT, CDR2 SNEGSKA (reference sequence). The chain's CDR3 is CSARAGVRGLKSSSTDTQYF. In nucleotides, the CDR3 is TGCAGTGCTAGAGCTGGGGTCAGGGGGCTCAAATCCTCTAGCACAGATACGCAGTATTTT.

The table lists this clonotype with many counts. The V and J genes are TRBV12-3 or TRBV12-4 and TRBJ1-6; D is perhaps TRBD1 (5 bases). The V end was cut by 1 base, the J end by 3 bases, with 10 bases between. The CDR3 consists of 16 residues. The CDR3 region is CASSLGRQRYNSPLHF. CDR3 in DNA: TGTGCCAGCAGTTTAGGGAGACAGCGCTATAATTCACCCCTCCACTTT.

This clonotype has only a few counts. J is TRBJ1-6 and V is TRBV20-1, with TRBD1 identical over 8 bases. The CDR3 is 12 amino acids. V lost 3 bases to trimming and J lost 8 bases; unmatched junction nucleotides: 0. Germline-derived CDR1 and CDR2 are DFQATT and SNEGSKA (reference sequence). The CDR3 bases are TGCAGTGCTAGGGACAGGGATTCACCCCTCCACTTT. Amino acids: CSARDRDSPLHF.

This chain connects TRBV7-9 to TRBJ1-4, with 8 nucleotides matching TRBD1. The V segment lost 4 bases and the J segment 2 bases; nucleotides outside the gene matches: 6. This CDR3 comprises 16 residues. Germline V gives CDR1 SEHNR, CDR2 FQNEAQ (reference sequence). The CDR3 loop is CASSWGQDLTNEKLFF. The DNA of the CDR3 is TGTGCCAGCAGCTGGGGACAGGACCTCACTAATGAAAAACTGTTTTTT.

This clonotype was counted ten times or more. The CDR3 DNA follows: TGTGCCAGCAGTTATAGCGGGAGGGCCTTCCACGAGCAGTACTTC. Translation: CASSYSGRAFHEQYF. The chain uses TRBV12-3 or TRBV12-4 and TRBJ2-7, with 11 bases lining up with TRBD2. This CDR3 is built from 15 residues. V trimming: 4 bases; J trimming: 5 bases; junction bases outside the gene matches: 7.

This clonotype was recorded at least ten times. The chain recombines TRBV5-4 with TRBJ2-1, with a weak D call TRBD2 (6 bases). Trimming removed 0 bases at V and 10 bases at J, with 11 bases between. Germline CDR1 is SGHNT and CDR2 is YYREEE (reference sequence). The CDR3 extends over 13 amino acids. The CDR3 region is CASSLARGREQFF. DNA for the CDR3: TGTGCCAGCAGCTTGGCGCGGGGCAGAGAGCAGTTCTTC.

This clonotype was counted once. A much larger clone sits a single nucleotide away, making a read error possible. The chain is built from TRBV20-1 and TRBJ1-5; D remains ambiguous. The germline gives CDR1 DFQATT, CDR2 SNEGSKA (reference sequence). The CDR3 contains 13 residues. The CDR3 DNA sequence: TGCAGTGCTAGAGCCTATAGCAATCAGTCCCAGCATTTT. It codes for CSARAYSNQSQHF.

On this clonotype: A much larger clone differs by one base, so this may be a read error. As DNA, the CDR3 is TGTGCCTGGAGTGCCCCCTCAGGGTTCACCGGGGAGCTGTTTTTT. Residues: CAWSAPSGFTGELFF. This chain connects TRBV30 to TRBJ2-2; D perhaps matches TRBD1 (5 bases). Germline values: CDR1 GTSNPN, CDR2 SVGIG (reference sequence). The CDR3 is 15 amino acids. V lost 1 base and J lost 4, with 13 bases in between.

The chain is built from TRBV6-1 and TRBJ1-6; tentative D call: TRBD1 (5 bases). Germline V gene lookup returns CDR1 MNHNS and CDR2 SASEGT. The CDR3 is made up of 15 amino acids. V lost 11 bases, J lost 6 bases, and 20 bases lay in between. This CDR3 is CASRAGQRFNSPLHF. The CDR3 DNA is TGTGCCTCCAGGGCCGGGCAGAGGTTTAATTCACCCCTCCACTTT.